Listed below are T cell receptor beta chains from one sample, sequenced in a study of OX40 agonist ivuxolimab in advanced cancers. TCRdb's table, derived via immunoSEQ multiplex PCR, lists solely in-frame clones and lacks some. Here the sample spans tens of thousands of clones, roughly 84% being singletons. Here the sequenced sample was CD4+ or CD8+ T cells sorted from blood, taken in a trial of the OX40 agonist ivuxolimab. The receptors were gathered from an adult with an advanced solid tumor such as melanoma, head and neck, liver or kidney cancer. CDR3s include the opening cysteine and the closing phenylalanine or tryptophan. D genes are given only for firm matches. Clone sizes are given selectively: once, few, many, or a class where the clone is expanded.

TRBV5-1	.	TRBJ1-1	.	CASSLGPTNTEAFF	TGCGCCAGCAGCTTAGGACCGACTAACACTGAAGCTTTCTTT
TRBV30	TRBD1	TRBJ2-4	.	CAWSPPGQGLKNIQYF	TGTGCCTGGAGTCCTCCGGGACAGGGCCTCAAAAACATTCAGTACTTC
TRBV5-1	.	TRBJ1-2	.	CASSLALDINYGYTF	TGCGCCAGCAGCTTGGCCTTGGATATTAACTATGGCTACACCTTC
TRBV5-1	TRBD2	TRBJ2-7	.	CASSAMSGGRYYEQYF	TGCGCCAGCAGCGCGATGAGCGGGGGCCGATACTACGAGCAGTACTTC
TRBV7-9	TRBD1	TRBJ2-3	.	CASSSYLFTGGGGDTQYF	TGTGCCAGCAGCTCCTACTTATTTACAGGGGGCGGCGGGGATACGCAGTATTTT
TRBV2	TRBD1	TRBJ1-6	.	CASSVGTEISYNSPLHF	TGTGCCAGCAGTGTCGGGACAGAGATATCCTATAATTCACCCCTCCACTTT
TRBV5-4	.	TRBJ2-5	.	CASSFPQETQYF	TGTGCCAGCAGCTTTCCCCAAGAGACCCAGTACTTC
TRBV19	.	TRBJ2-2	.	CASNSNFRVTGELFF	TGTGCCAGTAATTCTAATTTCAGGGTTACCGGGGAGCTGTTTTTT
TRBV18	.	TRBJ1-1	.	CASSSTGHSNSEAFF	TGTGCCAGCTCGTCCACGGGCCATTCAAACTCTGAAGCTTTCTTT
TRBV7-9	.	TRBJ1-4	.	CASSPGAGGIEKLFF	TGTGCCAGCAGCCCAGGGGCCGGGGGGATTGAAAAACTGTTTTTT
TRBV18	.	TRBJ2-3	.	CASSTYGDTQYF	TGTGCCAGCTCAACGTACGGGGATACGCAGTATTTT
TRBV18	.	TRBJ2-7	.	CASSPGVSSYEQYF	TGTGCCAGCTCACCCGGGGTTAGCTCCTACGAGCAGTACTTC
TRBV5-1	.	TRBJ2-1	once	CASSLVDNEQFF	TGCGCCAGCAGCTTGGTAGACAATGAGCAGTTCTTC
TRBV18	TRBD1	TRBJ1-5	few	CASSLGQGRNQPQHF	TGTGCCAGCTCACTAGGACAGGGGCGTAATCAGCCCCAGCATTTT
TRBV2	.	TRBJ2-5	.	CASSVGFSGAETQYF	TGTGCCAGCAGTGTGGGGTTTTCGGGGGCGGAGACCCAGTACTTC
TRBV5-1	TRBD1	TRBJ1-2	once	CASSQSGTGDYGYTF	TGCGCCAGCAGCCAATCCGGGACAGGGGACTATGGCTACACCTTC
TRBV5-1	.	TRBJ1-6	.	CASSFDRSSSPLHF	TGCGCCAGCAGCTTTGACAGGAGCAGTTCACCCCTCCACTTT
TRBV7-8	.	TRBJ1-5	.	CASSLVRGNQPQHF	TGTGCCAGCAGCTTAGTTAGGGGCAATCAGCCCCAGCATTTT
TRBV5-8	.	TRBJ2-3	.	CASSPGHGFGTAVDTQYF	TGTGCCAGCAGCCCGGGCCATGGATTTGGCACAGCGGTAGATACGCAGTATTTT
TRBV19	TRBD1	TRBJ2-1	.	CASSRDRSPQFF	TGTGCCAGTAGTAGGGACAGGAGCCCGCAGTTCTTC
TRBV27	.	TRBJ2-6	few	CASSDRRFNVLTF	TGTGCCAGCAGCGACAGAAGGTTCAACGTCCTGACTTTC
TRBV27	TRBD1	TRBJ2-5	.	CASSPWTGQETQYF	TGTGCCAGCAGTCCCTGGACAGGGCAAGAGACCCAGTACTTC
TRBV6-1	.	TRBJ1-2	once	CASSEAGRKVGGYTF	TGTGCCAGCAGTGAAGCTGGCAGAAAGGTTGGTGGCTACACCTTC
TRBV7-9	TRBD2	TRBJ2-3	.	CASRPTSGGLSVADTQYF	TGTGCCAGCAGACCGACTAGCGGGGGGTTGTCGGTTGCAGATACGCAGTATTTT
TRBV2	.	TRBJ1-6	.	CASSEVPPTGSPLHF	TGTGCCAGCAGTGAAGTCCCCCCAACTGGTTCACCCCTCCACTTT
TRBV6-4	.	TRBJ2-7	.	CASSVRGYEQYF	TGTGCCAGCAGTGTAAGGGGGTACGAGCAGTACTTC
TRBV6-5	TRBD1	TRBJ2-7	.	CASRFDRGGFYEQYF	TGTGCCAGCAGATTCGACAGGGGAGGCTTCTACGAGCAGTACTTC
TRBV19	TRBD1	TRBJ1-1	once	CASIGDRGKTEAFF	TGTGCCAGTATTGGGGACAGGGGAAAAACTGAAGCTTTCTTT
TRBV18	TRBD1	TRBJ1-3	once	CASSPSDRAPGNTIYF	TGTGCCAGCTCACCGTCGGACAGGGCCCCTGGAAACACCATATATTTT
TRBV27	TRBD2	TRBJ2-3	.	CASSVRLAVSTDTQYF	TGTGCCAGCAGTGTACGACTAGCGGTTAGCACAGATACGCAGTATTTT
TRBV7-9	.	TRBJ1-4	.	CASSLLGVNEKLFF	TGTGCCAGCAGCCTTTTAGGCGTTAATGAAAAACTGTTTTTT
TRBV9	.	TRBJ2-1	.	CASSPRTGSSYNEQFF	TGTGCCAGCAGCCCCCGGACGGGAAGCTCCTACAATGAGCAGTTCTTC
TRBV6-6	.	TRBJ2-7	.	CASRYSTGRSYEQYF	TGTGCCAGCAGGTACTCGACAGGCCGCTCCTACGAGCAGTACTTC
TRBV7-2	TRBD2	TRBJ2-3	.	CASSLDLAGGNTQYF	TGTGCCAGCAGCTTAGACCTAGCGGGGGGAAATACGCAGTATTTT
TRBV4-1	.	TRBJ2-5	once	CASSQLGSEQETQYF	TGCGCCAGCAGCCAGTTAGGTAGCGAGCAAGAGACCCAGTACTTC
TRBV2	TRBD1	TRBJ2-2	once	CASSEAGDRGAGELFF	TGTGCCAGCAGTGAAGCGGGGGACAGGGGGGCAGGGGAGCTGTTTTTT
TRBV10-3	.	TRBJ1-4	.	CAISNQQVRGNEKLFF	TGTGCCATCAGTAACCAACAAGTTCGCGGTAATGAAAAACTGTTTTTT
TRBV6-6	.	TRBJ1-2	medium-sized	CASSYGNGYTF	TGTGCCAGCAGTTACGGCAATGGCTACACCTTC
TRBV4-1	TRBD2	TRBJ2-7	.	CASMSPTSGSYEQYF	TGCGCCAGCATGAGCCCGACTAGCGGATCCTACGAGCAGTACTTC
TRBV18	TRBD2	TRBJ2-5	.	CASSLTSGVSETQYF	TGTGCCAGCTCACTTACCAGCGGGGTGAGCGAGACCCAGTACTTC
TRBV4-1	TRBD1	TRBJ1-2	.	CASSQTDRVGYGYTF	TGCGCCAGCAGCCAGACCGACAGGGTAGGCTATGGCTACACCTTC
TRBV28	.	TRBJ1-5	.	CASSLTGMGNQPQHF	TGTGCCAGCAGTCTTACGGGAATGGGTAATCAGCCCCAGCATTTT
TRBV5-1	.	TRBJ2-6	once	CASSLERIPGANVLTF	TGCGCCAGCAGCTTGGAGAGGATCCCTGGGGCCAACGTCCTGACTTTC
TRBV7-2	.	TRBJ1-1	few	CASSLALRRRGNTEAFF	TGTGCCAGCAGCTTAGCGCTTAGGCGCCGTGGGAACACTGAAGCTTTCTTT
TRBV6-5	TRBD2	TRBJ2-1	.	CASSSWSGGLYNEQFF	TGTGCCAGCAGTTCCTGGAGCGGGGGGCTCTACAATGAGCAGTTCTTC
TRBV18	.	TRBJ1-1	.	CASSSTDGNTEAFF	TGTGCCAGCTCATCGACGGACGGGAACACTGAAGCTTTCTTT
TRBV5-4	.	TRBJ1-2	medium-sized	CASSQGSQFHGYTF	TGTGCCAGCAGCCAGGGATCGCAGTTCCACGGCTACACCTTC
TRBV6-1	TRBD1	TRBJ1-4	.	CASSVGTANEKLFF	TGTGCCAGCAGTGTAGGGACAGCGAATGAAAAACTGTTTTTT
TRBV5-1	.	TRBJ2-7	.	CASSDGPLNEQYF	TGCGCCAGCAGCGACGGCCCTCTAAACGAGCAGTACTTC
TRBV18	.	TRBJ2-7	.	CASSRDAHGAYEQYF	TGTGCCAGCTCACGGGACGCGCATGGGGCCTACGAGCAGTACTTC
TRBV7-9	.	TRBJ2-1	.	CASSPKWPSYNEQFF	TGTGCCAGCAGCCCGAAATGGCCTTCCTACAATGAGCAGTTCTTC
TRBV5-1	TRBD2	TRBJ2-3	.	CASSLTGTSASSTDTQYF	TGCGCCAGCAGCCTTACCGGGACTAGCGCCTCTAGCACAGATACGCAGTATTTT
TRBV4-1	.	TRBJ2-3	.	CASTRGGQGTQYF	TGCGCCAGCACCAGAGGGGGGCAGGGTACGCAGTATTTT
TRBV5-8	TRBD1	TRBJ2-2	.	CASSWTPGGLVSGELFF	TGTGCCAGCAGCTGGACCCCAGGGGGCCTTGTGTCCGGGGAGCTGTTTTTT
TRBV11-2	TRBD2	TRBJ2-7	few	CASRRGGEQYF	TGTGCCAGCAGACGGGGGGGCGAGCAGTACTTC
TRBV5-6	.	TRBJ1-1	.	CASSIRTSMNTEAFF	TGTGCCAGCAGCATAAGGACTTCCATGAACACTGAAGCTTTCTTT
TRBV18	.	TRBJ1-1	.	CASSQGPTEAFF	TGTGCCAGCTCACAGGGCCCCACTGAAGCTTTCTTT
TRBV18	.	TRBJ2-7	.	CASSQGGSSYEQYF	TGTGCCAGCTCACAAGGGGGGAGCTCCTACGAGCAGTACTTC
TRBV19	TRBD2	TRBJ2-3	.	CASTASGGRVDTQYF	TGTGCCAGTACTGCGAGCGGGGGGCGGGTAGATACGCAGTATTTT
TRBV18	TRBD1	TRBJ1-6	.	CASSPGTGDRISPLHF	TGTGCCAGCTCACCAGGGACAGGGGACCGGATTTCACCCCTCCACTTT